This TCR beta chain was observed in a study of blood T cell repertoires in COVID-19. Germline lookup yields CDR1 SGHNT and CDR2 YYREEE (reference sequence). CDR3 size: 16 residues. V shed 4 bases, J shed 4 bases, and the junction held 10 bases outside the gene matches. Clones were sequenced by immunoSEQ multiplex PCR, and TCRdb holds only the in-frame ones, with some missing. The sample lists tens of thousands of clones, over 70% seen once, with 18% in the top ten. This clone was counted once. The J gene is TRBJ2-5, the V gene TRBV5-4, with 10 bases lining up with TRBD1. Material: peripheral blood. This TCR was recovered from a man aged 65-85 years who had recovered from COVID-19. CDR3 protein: CASSGGDRGILETQYF. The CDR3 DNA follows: TGTGCCAGCAGCGGGGGGGACAGGGGAATATTAGAGACCCAGTACTTC.